This TCR beta chain was identified during a study of control samples from healthy donors and cancer patients (dated by TCRdb to about 2020). The library came from the immunoSEQ multiplex PCR assay. TCRdb obtained this table from immuneACCESS and retained in-frame rearrangements with V and J assigned. These tables miss some clones; where compared with another copy, unresolved V genes account for less than half of the shortfall, and the remainder is unexplained. This sample gives some 140,000 clones in total; approximately 94% of them show up just once. The top ten constitute 5.7% of the sample. About this clone itself: Its target antigen remains unknown. It has no much larger one-base neighbor in the sample; base qualities were not kept.

Source material: blood. This sequence was found in a man between 35 and 55 years old in good health.

The DNA sequence is as follows: TGTGCCAGCACCTACTACGAGCAGTACTTC. Translation gives CASTYYEQYF. The chain was built from TRBV21-1 and TRBJ2-7; the table's TRBD2 call for D was not verified on the DNA. TRBV21-1 is reported as a pseudogene. Including cysteine and phenylalanine, the CDR3 has 10 amino acids. CDR3 DNA is the only sequence kept; it has 30 bases, read in frame from the first base.